This T cell receptor beta chain was sequenced in a study of glioma-infiltrating T cells. Overall study results and limits: Tissue-blood divergence was below expectation in non-neoplastic patients, above in gliomas. CDR3 overlap between tissue and blood was very small.

This clonotype appeared many times. The antigen is unknown. Using RNA template, CDR3s of TCR alpha and beta were amplified with iRepertoire arm-PCR. Tissue mRNA or PBMC total RNA, about 85-400 ng, went into one-step reverse transcription and amplification. TCRdb called the multiplex PCR reads again in MiXCR, with one record for every CDR3 protein. In the table there are 110,000 or so distinct CDR3 sequences, 25% of which are singletons. CDR3 length: 14 amino acids. Between the trimmed V and J ends, which lost 0 bases and 5 bases, there was a span of 10 bases. Per the germline V gene, CDR1 is SGDLS and CDR2 is YYNGEE.

The sequencing sample was made of glioma tissue, nonneoplastic brain tissue, or PBMCs (not recorded which). The chain links TRBV9 to TRBJ2-3; D gene uncertain. This clonotype originated in a human donor with low-grade glioma or glioblastoma, undergoing nonglioma brain surgery, or in good health (not recorded which). In DNA form, the CDR3 reads TGTGCCAGCAGCGTAGACAACTCGAGAGATACGCAGTATTTT. Its protein product is CASSVDNSRDTQYF.